The next 26 T cell receptor beta chains were all read from a single sample in a study of CD8+ T cells in alopecia areata (dated by TCRdb to 2017 to 2018). The method behind the library was the immunoSEQ multiplex PCR assay. RNA was extracted from all samples and reverse transcribed into cDNA, which served as template for TCR sequencing. TCRdb limited this immuneACCESS table to in-frame rearrangements with V and J called. A share of clones is missing; checked studies link under half to unresolved V genes, and the rest is unexplained. The sample table shows 120,000 or so clones, and approximately 57% are seen once. The ten largest make up approximately 5.1% of the sample. This specimen's time point label, per the study, means: around 4 weeks on oral tofacitinib. The treatment or condition label, read with the paper, signifies: oral pan-JAK inhibitor, 5-10 mg twice daily. The specimen comprised CD4+ T cells sorted from blood, sampled at week 4, from a patient treated with tofacitinib. These TCRs come from a human donor with alopecia areata.

This rearrangement joins TRBV6-6 to TRBJ1-1, with a possible D match to TRBD1 (5 bases). Germline CDR1 reads MNHNY; CDR2 reads SVGAGI (reference sequence). This CDR3 has 13 amino acids. Deletions cut 7 bases from V and 10 bases from J, with 19 bases between. DNA of the CDR3: TGTGCCAGCAAAGTTGGGGAACGGCAGGGAGCTTTCTTT. Protein: CASKVGERQGAFF.

The chain recombines TRBV9 with TRBJ2-5; 8 bases are a match to TRBD2. There are 17 residues in the CDR3. Germline CDR1 is SGDLS and CDR2 is YYNGEE. Trimming removed 0 bases from V and 4 bases from J; junction bases left unmatched: 11. Here the CDR3 DNA reads TGTGCCAGCAGCGTAGCCGGCGGGGGGCGATTCGGAGAGACCCAGTACTTC. Its translation is CASSVAGGGRFGETQYF.

The gene calls are TRBV7-3 and TRBJ2-2, with D perhaps matching TRBD1 (6 bases). Trimming stripped 4 bases from V and 7 bases from J, with 16 bases between. Germline V gene sequence: CDR1 SGHTA, CDR2 FQGTGA. This CDR3 is 15 amino acids long. This CDR3 is CASSSQSTGHGELFF. CDR3 in DNA: TGTGCCAGCAGCTCCCAATCAACAGGGCACGGGGAGCTGTTTTTT.

The chain combines TRBV6-5 with TRBJ2-7; TRBD1 aligns across 7 bases. This CDR3 region has 11 residues. Germline values: CDR1 MNHEY, CDR2 SVGAGI. V gave up 11 bases and J gave up 7 bases; unmatched junction bases: 8. The CDR3 coding sequence is TGTGCCGCTAGGACAGGCAGGGAGCAGTACTTC. Translated, it gives CAARTGREQYF.

V is TRBV5-1 and J is TRBJ2-7; possible D gene TRBD2, 5 bases. CDR1 SGHRS and CDR2 YFSETQ come from the germline V gene. This CDR3 is built from 15 residues. The V end was cut by 4 bases, the J end by 3 bases, with 17 bases between. The CDR3 DNA reads TGCGCCAGCAGCCTGGGCGAGGGTTTGGGCTACGAGCAGTACTTC. Translated, it gives CASSLGEGLGYEQYF.

The rearrangement joins TRBV7-2 to TRBJ2-5, with D unclear. Germline CDR1 SGHTA, CDR2 FQGNSA. The ends were cut back, 8 bases at V and 1 base at J, with 5 bases in the middle. The CDR3 runs to 11 residues. For the CDR3, the DNA is TGTGCCAGCGGAGCCCAAGAGACCCAGTACTTC. Protein product: CASGAQETQYF.

J is TRBJ2-7 and V is TRBV28; TRBD1 agrees at 8 bases. J was trimmed by 2 bases and V by 2 bases; bases with no gene match: 5. Germline V gene data show CDR1 as MDHEN and CDR2 as SYDVKM. The CDR3 is 15 residues long. The CDR3 protein is CASSLPGQATYEQYF. The CDR3 nucleotides are TGTGCCAGCAGTTTACCGGGACAGGCAACCTACGAGCAGTACTTC. Full variable domain (outside the CDR3, taken from reference TRBV28 and TRBJ2-7): DVKVTQSSRYLVKRTGEKVFLECVQDMDHENMFWYRQDPGLGLRLIYFSYDVKMKEKGDIPEGYSVSREKKERFSLILESASTNQTSMYLCASSLPGQATYEQYFGPGTRLTVT.

This chain joins TRBV30 and TRBJ1-4, with no clear D. V dropped 4 bases and J dropped 8 bases, with 5 bases sitting between them. This CDR3 has 10 residues. Germline V gene sequence: CDR1 GTSNPN, CDR2 SVGIG (reference sequence). CDR3 nucleotides: TGTGCCTGGAAGGTCGAAAAACTGTTTTTT. It encodes CAWKVEKLFF. Combining the CDR3 with reference TRBV30 and TRBJ1-4 gives the whole variable domain SQTIHQWPATLVQPVGSPLSLECTVEGTSNPNLYWYRQAAGRGLQLLFYSVGIGQISSEVPQNLSASRPQDRQFILSSKKLLLSDSGFYLCAWKVEKLFFGSGTQLSVL.

V and J are TRBV7-9 and TRBJ2-3, with D uncertain. Per germline, CDR1 SEHNR and CDR2 FQNEAQ (reference sequence). The V and J ends lost 2 bases and 2 bases respectively, with 8 bases between them. This CDR3 spans 14 amino acids. CDR3 DNA: TGTGCCAGCAGCTTACTACTCACCACAGATACGCAGTATTTT. Encoded protein: CASSLLLTTDTQYF. Supplemented by reference TRBV7-9 and TRBJ2-3, the full variable domain reads DTGVSQNPRHKITKRGQNVTFRCDPISEHNRLYWYRQTLGQGPEFLTYFQNEAQLEKSRLLSDRFSAERPKGSFSTLEIQRTEQGDSAMYLCASSLLLTTDTQYFGPGTRLTVL.

The chain combines TRBV4-3 with TRBJ2-2; the D call may be TRBD1 or TRBD2 (5 bases each). CDR1 LGHNA and CDR2 YSLEER come from the germline V gene. Trimming stripped 3 bases from V and 0 bases from J, with 11 bases between. The length of the CDR3 is 16 residues. This CDR3 reads CASSQGQGANTGELFF. The CDR3 bases are TGCGCCAGCAGCCAGGGGCAGGGAGCGAACACCGGGGAGCTGTTTTTT.

The table lists this clone with a few counts. This chain uses TRBV29-1 with TRBJ2-7; 7 bases are shared with TRBD2. Germline CDR1 and CDR2: SQVTM and ANQGSEA. The CDR3 is made up of 12 amino acids. With V trimmed by 2 bases and J by 5 bases, 3 bases remained unmatched. CDR3 amino acids: CSVERGVHEQYF. CDR3 sequence (DNA): TGCAGCGTTGAACGGGGGGTTCACGAGCAGTACTTC.

The chain uses TRBV6-6 and TRBJ2-7; TRBD2 agrees at 12 bases. The trim removed 5 bases at V and 3 bases at J, leaving 5 bases unmatched. CDR3 length equals 15 residues. Germline V gene sequence: CDR1 MNHNY, CDR2 SVGAGI (reference sequence). The CDR3, as DNA: TGTGCCAGCAGTCCAACTAGCGGGGGGCTCTACGAGCAGTACTTC. Protein product: CASSPTSGGLYEQYF.

This chain uses TRBV9 with TRBJ2-7; D may be TRBD2 (6 bases). Trimming stripped 2 bases from V and 4 bases from J, with 10 bases between. In germline, CDR1 is SGDLS, CDR2 YYNGEE. The CDR3 sequence is 13 residues long. In DNA form, the CDR3 reads TGTGCCAGCAGCGTTTCGGGGGTGTACGAGCAGTACTTC. It yields the protein CASSVSGVYEQYF.

The V call is TRBV29-1, the J call TRBJ2-5; 8 positions agree with TRBD2. J lost 4 bases, V lost 4 bases, and 2 bases had no gene match. The CDR3 sequence is 12 residues long. Germline V lookup: CDR1 SQVTM, CDR2 ANQGSEA. DNA of the CDR3: TGCAGCGTTGCGGGGGGGGGAGAGACCCAGTACTTC. Translating gives CSVAGGGETQYF.

The chain recombines TRBV5-1 with TRBJ2-5; D possibly uses TRBD1 or TRBD2 (5 bases each). Germline CDR1 SGHRS, CDR2 YFSETQ. V lost 2 bases, J lost 9 bases, and 20 bases lay in between. The CDR3 is made up of 15 amino acids. The DNA for the CDR3 is TGCGCCAGCAGCTTAGGCCCGGGGCAGAACATGGCCCAGTACTTC. Translated: CASSLGPGQNMAQYF.

The chain is built from TRBV5-1 and TRBJ2-2; D unclear. Trimming shortened V by 2 bases and J by 5 bases, and 1 base separated the two germline ends. The germline V gene has CDR1 SGHRS and CDR2 YFSETQ. The CDR3 is 11 residues long. The CDR3 DNA follows: TGCGCCAGCAGCTTTACCGGGGAGCTGTTTTTT. It yields the protein CASSFTGELFF.

The chain couples TRBV30 to TRBJ2-3; 7 bases fit TRBD2. Trimming cost V 2 bases and J 3 bases; bases outside gene matches: 8. This CDR3 spans 15 amino acids. Looked up from germline, CDR1 is GTSNPN and CDR2 is SVGIG (reference sequence). Written as DNA, the CDR3 is TGTGCCTGGAGTCTGACGGGGACTAAAACAGATACGCAGTATTTT. Translating gives CAWSLTGTKTDTQYF.

The genes are TRBV11-2 and TRBJ1-5; unclear D gene. CDR1 and CDR2 from the germline V gene are SGHAT and FQNNGV. V was cut by 5 bases and J by 9 bases, with 14 bases left in between. The CDR3 is 13 residues long. CDR3 sequence: CASSPSERLPQHF. The CDR3 DNA reads as TGTGCCAGCAGCCCGAGTGAAAGGTTGCCCCAGCATTTT.

The CDR3 sequence is CASRTMTSGRGGNIQYF. The DNA of the CDR3 is TGTGCCAGCAGGACCATGACTAGCGGGAGGGGCGGAAACATTCAGTACTTC. V is TRBV2 and J is TRBJ2-4, with 14 bases identical to TRBD2. The germline V gene has CDR1 SNHLY and CDR2 FYNNEI. This CDR3 spans 17 amino acids. Germline trimming cut 6 bases from V and 6 bases from J; bases unmatched to any gene: 10. Full variable domain (remainder filled in from reference TRBV2 and TRBJ2-4): EPEVTQTPSHQVTQMGQEVILRCVPISNHLYFYWYRQILGQKVEFLVSFYNNEISEKSEIFDDQFSVERPDGSNFTLKIRSTKLEDSAMYFCASRTMTSGRGGNIQYFGAGTRLSVL.

This sequence joins TRBV5-1 and TRBJ2-6, with 9 bases lining up with TRBD1. Trimming at V came to 2 bases and at J to 1 base, leaving 7 bases not matched to a gene. Germline CDR1 is SGHRS and CDR2 is YFSETQ. The CDR3 sequence is 18 residues long. This CDR3 reads CASSLKGQGTSGANVLTF. The CDR3, as DNA: TGCGCCAGCAGCTTAAAAGGACAGGGGACTTCTGGGGCCAACGTCCTGACTTTC. The whole variable domain, filled in from reference TRBV5-1 and TRBJ2-6, reads KAGVTQTPRYLIKTRGQQVTLSCSPISGHRSVSWYQQTPGQGLQFLFEYFSETQRNKGNFPGRFSGRQFSNSRSEMNVSTLELGDSALYLCASSLKGQGTSGANVLTFGAGSRLTVL.

This clone was detected only a few times. The chain recombines TRBV5-1 with TRBJ2-1, with TRBD2 identical over 7 bases. V dropped 0 bases and J dropped 0; count of bases not matched to a gene: 0. The CDR3 spans 15 residues. Germline values: CDR1 SGHRS, CDR2 YFSETQ. CDR3 nucleotide sequence: TGCGCCAGCAGCTTGGTAGCGGGCTCCTACAATGAGCAGTTCTTC. This sequence encodes CASSLVAGSYNEQFF.

The genes are TRBV6-6 and TRBJ1-5, with D unresolved. V gave up 4 bases and J gave up 5 bases, with 12 bases separating them. The CDR3 is made up of 14 amino acids. Germline V lookup: CDR1 MNHNY, CDR2 SVGAGI (reference sequence). The chain's CDR3 is CASSWVRSDQPQHF. The CDR3 DNA sequence: TGTGCCAGCAGTTGGGTCAGGTCGGATCAGCCCCAGCATTTT.

This clone has just a few counts. The chain uses TRBV5-4 and TRBJ2-5; 12 bases are shared with TRBD2. Per germline, CDR1 SGHNT and CDR2 YYREEE (reference sequence). The CDR3 has 16 residues. V trimming: 1 base; J trimming: 5 bases; junction bases outside the gene matches: 6. CDR3 protein: CASSLPSGGADETQYF. In DNA form, the CDR3 reads TGTGCCAGCAGCTTGCCTAGCGGGGGGGCCGATGAGACCCAGTACTTC.

The rearrangement links TRBV6-6 to TRBJ1-5; 9 bases line up with TRBD1. CDR1 is MNHNY and CDR2 is SVGAGI in the germline V gene (reference sequence). The CDR3 totals 16 residues. Trimming took 6 bases from V and 1 from J; bases not matched to a gene: 7. CDR3 residues: CASRDKQGASNQPQHF. The DNA of the CDR3 is TGTGCCAGCAGGGACAAACAGGGGGCGAGCAATCAGCCCCAGCATTTT.

CDR3 protein: CASSSRQNTGELFF. CDR3 DNA sequence: TGTGCCAGCAGCTCTCGACAGAACACCGGGGAGCTGTTTTTT. The chain uses TRBV5-4 and TRBJ2-2; no firm D call. Trimming shortened V by 3 bases and J by 1 base, and 7 bases separated the two germline ends. Germline loops: CDR1 SGHNT, CDR2 YYREEE (reference sequence). This CDR3 is built from 14 residues.

This clone was counted a few times. The chain couples TRBV4-1 to TRBJ2-5; 9 nucleotides align to TRBD2. Trimming cost V 4 bases and J 5 bases; bases outside gene matches: 14. CDR3 length equals 17 residues. The germline gives CDR1 MGHRA, CDR2 YSYEKL. The CDR3 protein is CASSPETSGALVETQYF. The DNA for the CDR3 is TGCGCCAGCAGCCCAGAGACTAGCGGTGCCCTTGTGGAGACCCAGTACTTC.